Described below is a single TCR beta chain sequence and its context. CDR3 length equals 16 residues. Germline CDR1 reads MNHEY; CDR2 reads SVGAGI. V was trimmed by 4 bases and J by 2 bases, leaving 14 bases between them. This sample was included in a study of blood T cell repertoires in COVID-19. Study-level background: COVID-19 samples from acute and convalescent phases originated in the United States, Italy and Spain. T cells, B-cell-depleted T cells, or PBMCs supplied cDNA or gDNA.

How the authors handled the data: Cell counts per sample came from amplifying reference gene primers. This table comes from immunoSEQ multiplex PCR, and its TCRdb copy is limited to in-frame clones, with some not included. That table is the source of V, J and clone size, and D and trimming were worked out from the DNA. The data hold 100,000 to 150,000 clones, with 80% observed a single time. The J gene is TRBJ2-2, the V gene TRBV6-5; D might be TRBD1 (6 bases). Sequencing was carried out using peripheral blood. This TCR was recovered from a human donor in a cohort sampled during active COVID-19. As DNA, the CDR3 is TGTGCCAGCAGTTTCATATCGGGACAAAACACCGGGGAGCTGTTTTTT. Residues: CASSFISGQNTGELFF.